This TCR beta chain derives from a study of blood T cell repertoires in COVID-19 (dated by TCRdb to 2018 to 2021). For context, the study as a whole: Samples from collaborators originated in the United States, Italy and Spain and spanned both the acute and convalescent phases of COVID-19. The prospective study material was composed of cDNA or gDNA derived from T cells, B-cell-depleted T cells, or PBMCs. Deeply sampled blood TCRbeta repertoires from subjects exposed to, actively infected with, or recovered from COVID-19 were included in the dataset. A freely available public database, intended as a resource for researchers studying the immune response to SARS-CoV-2, is where the repertoires were released. Samples came from the ongoing ImmuneRACE study (first 160 participants) plus 1,254 subjects from 6 global collaborators. Nearly every sample came with metadata listing a de-identified subject ID, COVID-19 status, age in years and sex. Where HLA class I and class II types were available, the types were taken from metadata supplied by the sample provider, not from assay-based typing. Results and caveats for the whole study, not just this receptor: The quantity of clinical and demographic metadata differed by source and by participant and was supplied without curation.

CDR1 and CDR2 were assigned from the germline V gene as SGHVS and FQNEAQ. For this chain, trimming is 4 bases at the V end and 6 bases at the J end, and the number of junction bases without a gene match is 3. Reading from cysteine to phenylalanine, the CDR3 counts 13 amino acids. Only the CDR3 DNA stays, 39 bases, in frame from base 1. As concerns this clone: What antigen it recognizes has not been identified. No base quality information exists; no much larger clone differs at one position.

TCRbeta CDR3 regions were amplified from genomic DNA by means of the immunoSEQ Assay, a bias-controlled multiplex PCR. The published analysis was carried out like this. The number of nucleated cells in each sample was estimated by amplification of reference gene primers within the assay. Sequence reads were collapsed and filtered to measure the absolute abundance of every unique TCRbeta CDR3 rearrangement. For each sample, productive Simpson clonality was calculated by taking the square root of Simpson's diversity index across productive rearrangements. This immuneACCESS table, as held by TCRdb, lists in-frame sequences with V and J called but not all clones. Of the missing ones, under half trace to an unresolved V gene in checked studies; the others have no known cause. The V and J calls and clone size were taken over from that table, and D and trimming were inferred from the DNA. Here the sample has roughly 100,000 clones; about 80% occur a single time. Around 7% of the sample lies in the top ten.

Whole blood was collected in K2EDTA tubes by collaborating institutions according to the institutions' own protocols. For TCRbeta analysis, collaborator samples were shipped as frozen whole blood, as isolated PBMCs, or as DNA extracted from either sample type. The sample comprised peripheral blood. This clonotype originated in an older man with acute or convalescent COVID-19. This chain joins TRBV7-8 to TRBJ1-1; TRBD1 aligns with 9 central bases. The CDR3 sequence is CASSSGQGSEAFF. The DNA sequence is given as TGTGCCAGCAGCTCGGGACAGGGTTCTGAAGCTTTCTTT.